The T cell receptor beta chain described here comes from a study of blood T cell repertoires in COVID-19. Looking at the study overall: Material from acute and convalescent COVID-19 was sourced from the United States, Italy and Spain. Sources were T cells, B-cell-depleted T cells, or PBMCs; the material itself was cDNA or gDNA.

V shed 2 bases and J shed 0 bases, with 8 bases lying between them. CDR1 and CDR2 (germline): KGHSH, LQKENI. This CDR3 is built from 14 residues. As processed by the authors: The assay estimated nucleated cells by amplifying reference gene primers. The protocol was immunoSEQ multiplex PCR, while the TCRdb copy is restricted to in-frame clones and leaves out a portion. V, J and clone size were drawn from that table, and D and trimming were deduced from the DNA. The sample consists of some 400,000 clones, 80% to 90% of them appearing once. On this clone: Other DNA sequences in this sample translate to the same CDR3.

A Seattle source enrolled patients during active infection and followed them longitudinally. This TCR was recovered from a woman aged 60 to 75 with COVID-19, enrolled during active disease. Sequenced sample: peripheral blood. The V and J genes are TRBV18 and TRBJ2-7, with D tentatively TRBD1 (5 bases). The DNA for the CDR3 is TGTGCCAGCTCACCATTAGACAGCTCCTACGAGCAGTACTTC. Protein product: CASSPLDSSYEQYF.